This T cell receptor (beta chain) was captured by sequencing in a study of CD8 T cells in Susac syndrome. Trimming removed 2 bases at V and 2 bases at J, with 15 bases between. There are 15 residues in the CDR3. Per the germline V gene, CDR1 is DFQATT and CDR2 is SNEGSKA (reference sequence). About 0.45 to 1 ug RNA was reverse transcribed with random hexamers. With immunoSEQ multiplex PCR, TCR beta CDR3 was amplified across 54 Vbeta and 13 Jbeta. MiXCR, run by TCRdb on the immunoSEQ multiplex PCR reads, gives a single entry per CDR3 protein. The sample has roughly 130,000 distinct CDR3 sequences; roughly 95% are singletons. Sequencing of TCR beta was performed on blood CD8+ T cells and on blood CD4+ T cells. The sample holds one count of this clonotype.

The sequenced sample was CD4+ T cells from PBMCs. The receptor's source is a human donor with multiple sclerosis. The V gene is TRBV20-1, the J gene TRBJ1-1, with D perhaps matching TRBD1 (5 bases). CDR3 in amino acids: CSARPGRGENTEAFF. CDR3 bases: TGCAGTGCTAGACCCGGCCGGGGCGAAAACACTGAAGCTTTCTTT.